This T cell receptor beta chain came from a study of T cell repertoires in cytomegalovirus infection. Across the whole study: A matching HLA type, together with CMV infection, was signaled by public TCR beta signatures. Broader study findings: People with CMV and the relevant HLA were identified by cumulative public TCR beta family frequency.

TCRdb used MiXCR to reprocess the reads, holding one entry per CDR3 protein. The sample lists tens of thousands of distinct CDR3 sequences, about 24% occurring once. Comment on this clonotype: Its antigen is undetermined.

The specimen was CD8+ T cells from cultured PBMCs, collected from culture after CMV antigen stimulation. This receptor was identified in a human donor in good health (CMV status not recorded). Some clones in this sample may be carry-over from other donors' samples.

CDR3 sequence: CSARDDQESYEQYF. CDR3 bases: TGCAGTGCTAGAGATGACCAGGAGAGCTACGAGCAGTACTTC. This chain joins TRBV20-1 and TRBJ2-7; D gene uncertain. CDR1 and CDR2 from the germline V gene are DFQATT and SNEGSKA (reference sequence). The length of the CDR3 is 14 residues. V was pared by 0 bases and J by 3 bases, with 12 bases between.